The next 8 T cell receptor beta chains were all read from a single sample in a study of cytomegalovirus exposure and HLA in healthy donors. Both 60 Vbeta primers and 13 Jbeta primers went into the PCR. Using immunoSEQ multiplex PCR, the repertoire was profiled, and TCRdb retains in-frame clones only, with some absent. In the table there are fewer than 250,000 clones, approximately 78% of which are singletons. The sample comprised PBMCs. These TCRs come from a man aged 30 to 39 in good health and CMV-seronegative.

V gene TRBV5-1 combines with J gene TRBJ2-5, with 7 bases aligning to TRBD1. Germline loops: CDR1 SGHRS, CDR2 YFSETQ. Losses at the gene ends were 4 bases for V and 5 bases for J; bases not matched to a gene: 14. The CDR3 has 16 amino acids. This chain's CDR3 is CASSPGQVPGQETQYF. The DNA for the CDR3 is TGCGCCAGCAGCCCAGGACAGGTACCAGGTCAGGAGACCCAGTACTTC.

The chain links TRBV4-2 to TRBJ2-5, with 11 bases that match TRBD2. The length of the CDR3 is 17 residues. V gave up 1 base and J gave up 4 bases; unmatched junction bases: 8. Germline CDR1 LGHNA, CDR2 YNFKEQ. This CDR3 reads CASSQASGGFHVETQYF. The CDR3 nucleotides read TGTGCCAGCAGCCAAGCTAGCGGGGGGTTTCATGTAGAGACCCAGTACTTC.

V is TRBV7-9 and J is TRBJ2-7; TRBD1 is a possible D gene (6 bases). The CDR3 consists of 12 residues. Germline V gene data show CDR1 as SEHNR and CDR2 as FQNEAQ (reference sequence). The V gene lost 7 bases and the J gene lost 4 bases, with 11 bases spanning the gap. The CDR3 protein is CASTARGYEQYF. CDR3 coding DNA: TGTGCCAGCACCGCTAGGGGGTACGAGCAGTACTTC.

This rearrangement joins TRBV11-2 to TRBJ2-3, with a possible D match to TRBD2 (5 bases). The CDR3 has 16 residues. Germline lookup yields CDR1 SGHAT and CDR2 FQNNGV. Trimming left V 5 bases short and J 0 bases short, with 15 bases between. CDR3 residues: CASSPRGPGSTDTQYF. For the CDR3, the DNA is TGTGCCAGCAGCCCCCGCGGCCCGGGGAGCACAGATACGCAGTATTTT.

This clone was detected only once. The rearrangement links TRBV19 to TRBJ2-2; TRBD2 is a possible D gene (6 bases). Germline lookup yields CDR1 LNHDA and CDR2 SQIVND (reference sequence). The ends were cut back, 3 bases at V and 0 bases at J, with 11 bases in the middle. The CDR3 length is 16 residues. This chain's CDR3 is CASSILRGANTGELFF. The CDR3 DNA reads as TGTGCCAGTAGTATTTTGCGCGGGGCGAACACCGGGGAGCTGTTTTTT.

The chain couples TRBV27 to TRBJ1-4; TRBD1 aligns across 11 bases. V dropped 4 bases and J dropped 10; count of bases not matched to a gene: 5. Germline assignment: CDR1 MNHEY and CDR2 SMNVEV (reference sequence). This CDR3 has 14 amino acids. The CDR3: CASSWTGGAGKLFF. The CDR3 DNA follows: TGTGCCAGCAGTTGGACAGGGGGCGCGGGAAAACTGTTTTTT.

Only one count was recorded for this clone. The CDR3 spells CASSATIAGRPQFF. The DNA for the CDR3 is TGTGCCAGCAGCGCCACCATAGCGGGCCGACCGCAGTTCTTC. The chain couples TRBV9 to TRBJ2-1; TRBD2 matches 7 bases. Germline V gene sequence: CDR1 SGDLS, CDR2 YYNGEE. Germline trimming cut 3 bases from V and 12 bases from J; bases unmatched to any gene: 12. CDR3 size: 14 residues. The entire variable domain, with the rest obtained from reference TRBV9 and TRBJ2-1, is as follows: DSGVTQTPKHLITATGQRVTLRCSPRSGDLSVYWYQQSLDQGLQFLIQYYNGEERAKGNILERFSAQQFPDLHSELNLSSLELGDSALYFCASSATIAGRPQFFGPGTRLTVL.

The chain joins TRBV18 to TRBJ1-1; D gene ambiguous. Per the germline V gene, CDR1 is KGHSH and CDR2 is LQKENI. The CDR3 sequence is 12 residues long. V shed 4 bases and J shed 1 base, with 4 bases lying between them. The CDR3 coding sequence is TGTGCCAGCTCACGACAGAACACTGAAGCTTTCTTT. Its translation is CASSRQNTEAFF.